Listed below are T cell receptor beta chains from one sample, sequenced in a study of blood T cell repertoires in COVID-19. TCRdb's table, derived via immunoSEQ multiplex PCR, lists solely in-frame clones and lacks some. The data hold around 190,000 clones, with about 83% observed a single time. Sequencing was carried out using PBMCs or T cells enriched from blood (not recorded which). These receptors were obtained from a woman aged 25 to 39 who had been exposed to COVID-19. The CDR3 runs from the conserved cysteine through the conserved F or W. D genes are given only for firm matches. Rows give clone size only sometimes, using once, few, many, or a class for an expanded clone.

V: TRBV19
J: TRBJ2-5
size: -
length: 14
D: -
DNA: TGTGCCAGTAGTATAGGCGGGACTCAAGAGACCCAGTACTTC
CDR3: CASSIGGTQETQYF

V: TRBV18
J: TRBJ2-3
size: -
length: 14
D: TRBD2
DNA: TGTGCCAGCTCACGAACTAGCGGCACAGATACGCAGTATTTT
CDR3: CASSRTSGTDTQYF

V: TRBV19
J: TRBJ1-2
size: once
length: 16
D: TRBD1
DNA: TGTGCCAGTAGTTTACCTGCCGGGACAGGCCACTATGGCTACACCTTC
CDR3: CASSLPAGTGHYGYTF

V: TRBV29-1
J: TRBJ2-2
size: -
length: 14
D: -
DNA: TGCAGCGTTGTAGCCAGGGAGAACACCGGGGAGCTGTTTTTT
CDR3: CSVVARENTGELFF

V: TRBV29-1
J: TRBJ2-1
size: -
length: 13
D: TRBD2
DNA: TGCAGCGTTGTTCTCCTAGCGGGGGGGCAGCAGTTCTTC
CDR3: CSVVLLAGGQQFF

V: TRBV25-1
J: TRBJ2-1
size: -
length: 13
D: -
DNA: TGTGCCAGCAGTGGCGGGGCTTACAATGAGCAGTTCTTC
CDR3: CASSGGAYNEQFF

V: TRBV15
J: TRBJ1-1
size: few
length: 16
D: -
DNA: TGTGCCACCAGCAGAGACCCAGGGTCTTGGGGCACTGAAGCTTTCTTT
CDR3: CATSRDPGSWGTEAFF

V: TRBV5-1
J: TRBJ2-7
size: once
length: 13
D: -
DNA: TGCGCCAGCAGCTTGGTGAGCTCCTACGAGCAGTACTTC
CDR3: CASSLVSSYEQYF

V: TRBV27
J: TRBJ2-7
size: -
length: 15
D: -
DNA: TGTGCCAGCAGGCTAACCTGGGAGGCATCCTACGAGCAGTACTTC
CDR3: CASRLTWEASYEQYF

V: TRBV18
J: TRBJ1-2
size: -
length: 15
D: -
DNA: TGTGCCAGCTCACCACCATCCGGGATTAACTATGGCTACACCTTC
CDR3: CASSPPSGINYGYTF

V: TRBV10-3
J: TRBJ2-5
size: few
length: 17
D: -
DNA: TGTGCCATCAGTGTGGCTGCTAGCAACTTATTCCAAGAGACCCAGTACTTC
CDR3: CAISVAASNLFQETQYF

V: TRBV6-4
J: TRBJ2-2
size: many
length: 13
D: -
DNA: TGTGCCAGCAGTGAGACTAGCACCGGGGAGCTGTTTTTT
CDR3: CASSETSTGELFF

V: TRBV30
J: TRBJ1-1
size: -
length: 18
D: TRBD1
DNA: TGTGCCTGGAGTCCTATAACTCTTACGACAGGGCTTAACACTGAAGCTTTCTTT
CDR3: CAWSPITLTTGLNTEAFF

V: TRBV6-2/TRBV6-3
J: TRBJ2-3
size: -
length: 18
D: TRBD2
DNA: TGTGCCAGCAGTTACTCTGTTAGCGGACTAGGAAGGTGGGATACGCAGTATTTT
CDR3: CASSYSVSGLGRWDTQYF

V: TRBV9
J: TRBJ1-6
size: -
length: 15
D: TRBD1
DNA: TGTGCCAGCAGCCCCGAGGGACAGGGAAATTCACCCCTCCACTTT
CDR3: CASSPEGQGNSPLHF

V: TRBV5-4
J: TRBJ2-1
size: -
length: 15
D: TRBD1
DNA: TGTGCCAGCAGCTCCGACAGGGGGCACTACAATGAGCAGTTCTTC
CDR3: CASSSDRGHYNEQFF

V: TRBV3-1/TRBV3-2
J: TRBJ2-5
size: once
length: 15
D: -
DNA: TGTGCCAGCAGCCAAGATCCAGGGAGGAGGGAGACCCAGTACTTC
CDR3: CASSQDPGRRETQYF

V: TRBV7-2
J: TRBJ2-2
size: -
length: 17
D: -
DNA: TGTGCCAGCAGCTCACCCTGGGGGGGCCGGAACACCGGGGAGCTGTTTTTT
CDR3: CASSSPWGGRNTGELFF

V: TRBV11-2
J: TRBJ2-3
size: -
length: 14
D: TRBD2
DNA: TGTGCCAGCCGGGGGGGACCTAGCACAGATACGCAGTATTTT
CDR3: CASRGGPSTDTQYF

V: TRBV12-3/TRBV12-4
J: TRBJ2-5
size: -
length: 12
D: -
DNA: TGTGCCAGCAGTTTAAGGCGGGAGACCCAGTACTTC
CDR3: CASSLRRETQYF

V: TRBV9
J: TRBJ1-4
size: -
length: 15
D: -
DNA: TGTGCCAGCAGCGCAGCAGGGGCGTCTAATGAAAAACTGTTTTTT
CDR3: CASSAAGASNEKLFF

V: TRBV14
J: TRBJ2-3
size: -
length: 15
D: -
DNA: TGTGCCAGCAGCCGAAGAACCACTAGCACAGATACGCAGTATTTT
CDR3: CASSRRTTSTDTQYF

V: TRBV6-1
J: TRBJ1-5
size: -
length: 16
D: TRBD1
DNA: TGTGCCAGCAGTGACCGGGACAGGGTAAGCAATCAGCCCCAGCATTTT
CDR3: CASSDRDRVSNQPQHF

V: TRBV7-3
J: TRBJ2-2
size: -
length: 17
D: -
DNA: TGTGCCAGCAGCTTAACTGGGGGCGGGCTTGTGTCCGGGGAGCTGTTTTTT
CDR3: CASSLTGGGLVSGELFF

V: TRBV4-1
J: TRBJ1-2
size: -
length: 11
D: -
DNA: TGCGCCACGGGGGGACTAACTGGCTACACCTTC
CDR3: CATGGLTGYTF

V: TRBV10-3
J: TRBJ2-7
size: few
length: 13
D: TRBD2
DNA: TGTGCCATCAGATCAGCGGGGGCCTACGAGCAGTACTTC
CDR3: CAIRSAGAYEQYF

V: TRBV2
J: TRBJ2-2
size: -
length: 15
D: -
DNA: TGTGCCAGCAGTGCTGGGGCAGGGAACACCGGGGAGCTGTTTTTT
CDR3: CASSAGAGNTGELFF

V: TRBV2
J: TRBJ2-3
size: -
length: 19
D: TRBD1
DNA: TGTGCCAGCAGTTTCTCGACCGGGACAGGCTTTGGGGGCACAGATACGCAGTATTTT
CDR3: CASSFSTGTGFGGTDTQYF

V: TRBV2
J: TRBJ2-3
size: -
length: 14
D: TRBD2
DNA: TGTGCCAGCAGGATGGGAGCGGGAGGCGATACGCAGTATTTT
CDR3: CASRMGAGGDTQYF

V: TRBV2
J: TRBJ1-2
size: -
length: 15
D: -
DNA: TGTGCCAGCAGTGAATGGAGGGGCCCTAACTATGGCTACACCTTC
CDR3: CASSEWRGPNYGYTF

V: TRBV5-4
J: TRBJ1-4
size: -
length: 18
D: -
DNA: TGTGCCAGCAGTCAAACAGGACCCCGGATTCCAACTAATGAAAAACTGTTTTTT
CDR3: CASSQTGPRIPTNEKLFF

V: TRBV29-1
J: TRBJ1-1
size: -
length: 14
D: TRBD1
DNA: TGCAGCGTTGTGACAGGGACAGCGCACACTGAAGCTTTCTTT
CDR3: CSVVTGTAHTEAFF

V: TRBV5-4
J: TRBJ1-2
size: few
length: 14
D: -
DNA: TGTGCCAGCAGCTTAAACAGGGCGGACTATGGCTACACCTTC
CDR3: CASSLNRADYGYTF

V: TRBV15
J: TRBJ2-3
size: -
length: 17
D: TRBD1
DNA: TGTGCCACCAGCAGTGTAATCACAGGGGAGAGCACAGATACGCAGTATTTT
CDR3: CATSSVITGESTDTQYF

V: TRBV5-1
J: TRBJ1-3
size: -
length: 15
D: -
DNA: TGCGCCAGCAGGCCGACAGACAACTCTGGAAACACCATATATTTT
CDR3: CASRPTDNSGNTIYF

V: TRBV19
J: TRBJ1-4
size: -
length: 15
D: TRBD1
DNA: TGTGCCAGTAGTCCCCCGGGACAGTGGAGTGAAAAACTGTTTTTT
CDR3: CASSPPGQWSEKLFF

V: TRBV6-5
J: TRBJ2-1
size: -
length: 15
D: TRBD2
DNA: TGTGCCAGCAGTTACACTAGCGGGGGGGCCGTTGAGCAGTTCTTC
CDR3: CASSYTSGGAVEQFF

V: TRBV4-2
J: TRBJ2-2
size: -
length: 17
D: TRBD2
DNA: TGTGCCAGCTCCCAGGGAGGGCTAGCGGGGAACACCGGGGAGCTGTTTTTT
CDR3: CASSQGGLAGNTGELFF

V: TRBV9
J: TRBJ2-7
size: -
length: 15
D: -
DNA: TGTGCCAGCAGCGTAGACGAAGGACAAGACTACGAGCAGTACTTC
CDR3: CASSVDEGQDYEQYF

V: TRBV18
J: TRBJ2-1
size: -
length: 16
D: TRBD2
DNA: TGTGCCAGCTCACGAACGGGGGGGATTTCCTACAATGAGCAGTTCTTC
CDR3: CASSRTGGISYNEQFF

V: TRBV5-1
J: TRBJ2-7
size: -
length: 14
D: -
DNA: TGCGCCAGCAGCTTGGGAAGCGGATCCTACGAGCAGTACTTC
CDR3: CASSLGSGSYEQYF

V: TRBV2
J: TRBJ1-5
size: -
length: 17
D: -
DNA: TGTGCCAGCAGTGAAACGGGGCCAGGGAGGATGAATCAGCCCCAGCATTTT
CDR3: CASSETGPGRMNQPQHF

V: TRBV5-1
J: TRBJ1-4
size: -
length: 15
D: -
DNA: TGCGCCAGCAGATCCTCTGCGGGGGCTGACGGAAAACTGTTTTTT
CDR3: CASRSSAGADGKLFF

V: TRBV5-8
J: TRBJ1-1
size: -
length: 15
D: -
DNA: TGTGCCAGCAGCTTGGAGTTCAGGCAGGGGAACCAAGCTTTCTTT
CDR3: CASSLEFRQGNQAFF

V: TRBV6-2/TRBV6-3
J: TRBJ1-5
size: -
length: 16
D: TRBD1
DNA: TGTGCCAGCAGTACGAGGATGACAGGGGAAACTCAGCCCCAGCATTTT
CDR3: CASSTRMTGETQPQHF

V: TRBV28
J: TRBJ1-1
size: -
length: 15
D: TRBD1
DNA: TGTGCCAGCAAAGGGTCGGGGACAGGGGACACTGAAGCTTTCTTT
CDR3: CASKGSGTGDTEAFF

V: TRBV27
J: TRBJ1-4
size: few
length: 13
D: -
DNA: TGTGCCAGCCCCCCCAGGGAAGTTGAAAAACTGTTTTTT
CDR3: CASPPREVEKLFF

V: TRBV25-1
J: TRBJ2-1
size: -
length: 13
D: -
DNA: TGTGCCAGCAGTGGCCTAGGTACCAATGAGCAGTTCTTC
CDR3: CASSGLGTNEQFF